This section outlines one T cell receptor beta chain sequence together with its context. The sample originates from a study of T-cell memory formation after mild COVID-19. TCRdb ran MiXCR on the 5' RACE reads and lists one entry per CDR3 protein. Here the sample spans about 560,000 distinct CDR3 sequences, 18% being singletons. Germline trimming cut 4 bases from V and 6 bases from J; bases unmatched to any gene: 6. Germline assignment: CDR1 SGHRS and CDR2 YFSETQ. The CDR3 spans 14 residues. Sequencing was done on a sample of PBMCs or a T cell subset sorted from them (not recorded which). V gene TRBV5-1 combines with J gene TRBJ1-5, with 8 bases lining up with TRBD1. The source is an adult woman who had mild COVID-19 (a few samples of this study predate the infection). Cell type and time point are not known. The CDR3 region is CASSVGTGLQPQHF. The CDR3 DNA is TGCGCCAGCAGCGTCGGGACAGGTCTTCAGCCCCAGCATTTT. The variable domain in full, completed from reference TRBV5-1 and TRBJ1-5, reads KAGVTQTPRYLIKTRGQQVTLSCSPISGHRSVSWYQQTPGQGLQFLFEYFSETQRNKGNFPGRFSGRQFSNSRSEMNVSTLELGDSALYLCASSVGTGLQPQHFGDGTRLSIL.